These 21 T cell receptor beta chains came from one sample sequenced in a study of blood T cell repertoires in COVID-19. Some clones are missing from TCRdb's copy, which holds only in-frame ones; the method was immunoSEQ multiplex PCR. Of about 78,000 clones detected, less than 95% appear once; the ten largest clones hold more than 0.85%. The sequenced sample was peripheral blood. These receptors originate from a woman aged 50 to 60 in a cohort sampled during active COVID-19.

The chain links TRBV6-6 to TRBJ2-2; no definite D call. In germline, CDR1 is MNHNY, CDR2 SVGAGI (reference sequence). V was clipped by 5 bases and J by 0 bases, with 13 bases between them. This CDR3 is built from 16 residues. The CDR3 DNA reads TGTGCCAGCAGTAAGCCCAGCGTATCGAACACCGGGGAGCTGTTTTTT. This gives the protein CASSKPSVSNTGELFF.

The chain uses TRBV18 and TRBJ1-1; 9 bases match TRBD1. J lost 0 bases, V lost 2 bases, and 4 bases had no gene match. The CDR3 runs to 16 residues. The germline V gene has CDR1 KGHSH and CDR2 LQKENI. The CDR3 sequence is CASSPSTGGLNTEAFF. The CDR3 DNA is TGTGCCAGCTCACCATCTACAGGGGGCCTGAACACTGAAGCTTTCTTT.

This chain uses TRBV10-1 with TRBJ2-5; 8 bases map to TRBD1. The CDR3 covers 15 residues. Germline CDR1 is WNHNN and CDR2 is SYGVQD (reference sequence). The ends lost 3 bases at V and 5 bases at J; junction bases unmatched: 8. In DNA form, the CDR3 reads TGCGCCAGCAGTGAAAACCAGGGGGCCCGGGAGACCCAGTACTTC. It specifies CASSENQGARETQYF.

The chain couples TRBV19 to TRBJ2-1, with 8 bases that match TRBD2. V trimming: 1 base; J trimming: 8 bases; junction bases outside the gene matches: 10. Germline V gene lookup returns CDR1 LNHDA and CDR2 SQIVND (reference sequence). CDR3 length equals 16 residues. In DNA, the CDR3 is TGTGCCAGTAGTATAGGGGGGACTAGTACTTCGGATGAGCAGTTCTTC. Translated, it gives CASSIGGTSTSDEQFF.

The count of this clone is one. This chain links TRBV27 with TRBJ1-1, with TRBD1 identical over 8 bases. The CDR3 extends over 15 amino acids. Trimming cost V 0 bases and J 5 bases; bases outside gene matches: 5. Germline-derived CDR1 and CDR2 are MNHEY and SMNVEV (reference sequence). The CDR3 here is CASSLSPGGSTEAFF. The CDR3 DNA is TGTGCCAGCAGTTTATCGCCAGGGGGCTCAACTGAAGCTTTCTTT.

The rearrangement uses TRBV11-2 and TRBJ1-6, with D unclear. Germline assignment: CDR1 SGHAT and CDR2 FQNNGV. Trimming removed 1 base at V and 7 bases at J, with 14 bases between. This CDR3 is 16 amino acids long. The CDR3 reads CASSLAPLSLNSPLHF. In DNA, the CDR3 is TGTGCCAGCAGCTTAGCCCCTCTATCCCTCAATTCACCCCTCCACTTT.

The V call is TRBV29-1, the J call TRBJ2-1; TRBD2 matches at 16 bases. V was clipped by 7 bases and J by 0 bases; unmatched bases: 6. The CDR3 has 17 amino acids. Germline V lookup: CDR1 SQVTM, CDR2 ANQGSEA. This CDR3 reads CSAGTSGRAGSYNEQFF. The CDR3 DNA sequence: TGCAGCGCTGGGACTAGCGGGAGGGCGGGCTCCTACAATGAGCAGTTCTTC.

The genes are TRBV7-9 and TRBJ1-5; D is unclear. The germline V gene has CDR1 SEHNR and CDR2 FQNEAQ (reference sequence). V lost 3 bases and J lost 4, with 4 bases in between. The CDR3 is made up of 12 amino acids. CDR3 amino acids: CASSFLNQPQHF. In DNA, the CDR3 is TGTGCCAGCAGCTTCCTTAATCAGCCCCAGCATTTT.

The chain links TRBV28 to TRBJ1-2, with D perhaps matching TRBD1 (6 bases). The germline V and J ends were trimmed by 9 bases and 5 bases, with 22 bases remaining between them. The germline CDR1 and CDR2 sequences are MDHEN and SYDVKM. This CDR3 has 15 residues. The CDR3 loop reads CASYGGADSSYGYTF. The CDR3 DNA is TGTGCCAGTTACGGGGGGGCAGATTCAAGTTATGGCTACACCTTC.

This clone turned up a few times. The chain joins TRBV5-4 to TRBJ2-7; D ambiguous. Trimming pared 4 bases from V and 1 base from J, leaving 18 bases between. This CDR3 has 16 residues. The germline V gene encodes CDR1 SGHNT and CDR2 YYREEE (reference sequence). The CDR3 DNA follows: TGTGCCAGCAGCATCTATACGCCAGGCCAATCCTACGAGCAGTACTTC. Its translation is CASSIYTPGQSYEQYF.

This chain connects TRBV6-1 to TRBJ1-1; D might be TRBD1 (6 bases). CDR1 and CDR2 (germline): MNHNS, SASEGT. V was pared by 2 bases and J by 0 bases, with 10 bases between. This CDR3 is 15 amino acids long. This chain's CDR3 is CASSEYGQLNTEAFF. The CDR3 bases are TGTGCCAGCAGTGAATATGGACAGTTGAACACTGAAGCTTTCTTT.

DNA for the CDR3: TGTGCCAGCAGCCGAGGGGGAACTGAAGCTTTCTTT. Translation: CASSRGGTEAFF. The V gene is TRBV3-1 (or the pseudogene TRBV3-2), the J gene TRBJ1-1; D is perhaps TRBD1 (6 bases). V was cut by 4 bases and J by 5 bases, with 8 bases left in between. Germline V gene sequence: CDR1 LGHDT, CDR2 YNNKEL (reference sequence). The length of the CDR3 is 12 residues.

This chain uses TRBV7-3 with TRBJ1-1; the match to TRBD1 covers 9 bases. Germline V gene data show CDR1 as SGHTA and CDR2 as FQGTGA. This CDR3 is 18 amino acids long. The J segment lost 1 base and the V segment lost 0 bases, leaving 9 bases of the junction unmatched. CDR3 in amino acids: CASSLTPGQGMTNTEAFF. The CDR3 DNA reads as TGTGCCAGCAGCTTAACGCCGGGACAGGGTATGACGAACACTGAAGCTTTCTTT.

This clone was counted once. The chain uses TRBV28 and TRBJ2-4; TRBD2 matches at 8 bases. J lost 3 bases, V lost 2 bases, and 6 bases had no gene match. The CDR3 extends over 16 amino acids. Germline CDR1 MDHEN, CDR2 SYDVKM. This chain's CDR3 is CASSLRGREVKNIQYF. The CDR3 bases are TGTGCCAGCAGTTTACGGGGGCGGGAGGTCAAAAACATTCAGTACTTC.

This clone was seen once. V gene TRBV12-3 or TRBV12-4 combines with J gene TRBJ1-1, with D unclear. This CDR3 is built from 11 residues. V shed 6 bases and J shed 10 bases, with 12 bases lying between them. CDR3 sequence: CASSLEEVAFF. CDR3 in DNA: TGTGCCAGCAGCCTGGAGGAAGTAGCTTTCTTT.

The CDR3 protein is CASSLATLGGYNEQFF. The CDR3 coding sequence is TGTGCCAGCAGCTTGGCAACCCTAGGGGGTTACAATGAGCAGTTCTTC. This sequence joins TRBV5-6 and TRBJ2-1; a weak D match, TRBD1 (6 bases). CDR3 length: 16 residues. The ends were cut back, 0 bases at V and 4 bases at J, with 14 bases in the middle. Germline CDR1 reads SGHDT; CDR2 reads YYEEEE.

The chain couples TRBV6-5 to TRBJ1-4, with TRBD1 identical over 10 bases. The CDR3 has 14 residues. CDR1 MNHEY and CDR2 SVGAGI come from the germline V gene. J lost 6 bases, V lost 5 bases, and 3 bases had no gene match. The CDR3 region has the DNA TGTGCCAGCAGTCCAGGACAGGGGGATGAAAAACTGTTTTTT. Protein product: CASSPGQGDEKLFF.

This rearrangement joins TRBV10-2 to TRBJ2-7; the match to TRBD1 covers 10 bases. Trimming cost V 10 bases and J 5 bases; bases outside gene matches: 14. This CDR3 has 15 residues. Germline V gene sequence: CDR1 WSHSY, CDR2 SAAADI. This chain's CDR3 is CATWSPGQGFDEQYF. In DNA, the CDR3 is TGCGCCACTTGGTCACCGGGACAGGGGTTCGACGAGCAGTACTTC.

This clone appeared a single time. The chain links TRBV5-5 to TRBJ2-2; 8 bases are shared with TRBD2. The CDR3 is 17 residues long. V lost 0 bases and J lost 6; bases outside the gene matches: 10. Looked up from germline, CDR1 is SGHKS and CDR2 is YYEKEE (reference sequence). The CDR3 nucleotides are TGTGCCAGCAGCTTGGCCCAGGTTCTAGCGGGCGCCGGGGAGCTGTTTTTT. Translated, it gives CASSLAQVLAGAGELFF.

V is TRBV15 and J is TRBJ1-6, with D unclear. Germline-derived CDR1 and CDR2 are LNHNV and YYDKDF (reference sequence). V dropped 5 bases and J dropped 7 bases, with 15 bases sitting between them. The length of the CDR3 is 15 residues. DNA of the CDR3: TGTGCCACCAGCCCACAGCGGGTGCTGAATTCACCCCTCCACTTT. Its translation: CATSPQRVLNSPLHF.

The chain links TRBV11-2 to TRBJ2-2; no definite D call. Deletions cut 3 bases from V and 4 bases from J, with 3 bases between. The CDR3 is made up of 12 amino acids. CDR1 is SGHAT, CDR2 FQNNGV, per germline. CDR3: CASSFSTGELFF. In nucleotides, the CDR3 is TGTGCCAGCAGCTTCAGCACCGGGGAGCTGTTTTTT.